This T cell receptor beta chain was observed in a study of T cell clones after liver transplantation (dated by TCRdb to the late 2010s). Notes on the research overall: Samples were obtained from ITN030ST, a randomized trial in which withdrawal of immunosuppression was attempted within 2 years of liver transplantation. Donor-reactive T cell clones were identified by TCRbeta sequencing following a pre-transplant mixed lymphocyte reaction and were subsequently tracked in post-transplant blood. Third party-reactive TCRbeta sequences from pre-transplant MLRs were also identified as an antigen-independent comparator for donor-reactive sequences. Of the eight recipients, three were HCV-positive, while the remaining recipients had been transplanted for non-autoimmune, non-viral indications. Subjects received no induction therapy and standard immunosuppression until randomization at 12-24 months post-transplant. Tolerance was defined as complete immunosuppression withdrawal for at least one year with no rise in liver enzymes beyond twice the upper limit of normal. Blood samples were collected pre-transplant, pre-randomization before withdrawal, and post-randomization after either full withdrawal or failed withdrawal. Of the 8 liver transplant recipients making up the studied cohort, 3 were classified as tolerant and 5 as non-tolerant.

Thawed unstimulated PBMCs were stained for CD3, CD4 and CD8 and FACS-sorted into CD3+CD4+ and CD3+CD8+ populations. All 8 studied subjects were randomized to immunosuppression withdrawal. The Qiagen DNeasy Blood and Tissue Kit was used for genomic DNA isolation. Overall study results and their limits: Since no allograft tissue specimens were available, donor-reactive T cells may have migrated into the graft instead of being deleted. In most of the 8 subjects, regardless of tolerance or HCV status, circulating donor-reactive CD4 TCRbeta sequences dropped significantly post-transplant. In two subjects, low numbers of available donor cells limited the measurable donor-reactive repertoire. Once repertoire turnover was taken into account, donor-reactive detection showed a significant reduction for CD4 in 7 of 8 subjects and for CD8 in 8 of 8. Donor-reactive sequences declined more than third party-reactive ones, suggesting partial antigen-specific deletion unrelated to withdrawal success. Conclusions were preliminary, limited by small, heterogeneous patient numbers and non-standardized post-transplant time points.

High-throughput TCRbeta CDR3 sequencing of frozen genomic DNA was performed by immunoSEQ, including PCR amplification, mapping, bias correction and internal controls. For the original study's pipeline: Productive rearrangements were kept, and unique TCRbeta sequences were defined by CDR3 nucleotide sequence plus V and J gene. A sequence counted as donor-reactive only if the sequence showed at least 5-fold expansion in CFSE-low cells compared with unstimulated pre-transplant cells and had a frequency of at least 0.01%. Per-subject minimum frequency thresholds, based on the lowest-template unstimulated sample, ensured at least 90% detection power. Jensen-Shannon divergence between the top 1000 TCRbeta sequences post-transplant and pre-transplant was used to measure repertoire turnover. Changes in detection of donor-reactive sequences were assessed with two-sided Fisher's exact tests. Imported from immuneACCESS, the table was reduced by TCRdb to in-frame sequences with V and J called. These copies leave out some clones; in studies compared against another copy, an unresolved V gene accounts for under half, and the cause of the remainder is not known. V and J calls and clone size come straight from that table; D and trimming were deduced from the DNA. The sample data list tens of thousands of clones, and about 80% of these were observed just once. Jointly, the top ten make up 0.65% to 0.85% of the sample.

Of note for this clone: It lacks a known antigen. Base-call qualities are not available, and no considerably larger clone is one nucleotide away.

This material consisted of CD4+ T cells from blood, taken 12 months after liver transplant. The sequence was collected from a human patient who received a liver transplant. It is possible that, after a transplant, some T cells come from the graft donor.

The base sequence is TGTGCCTGGAGGGGGACAGGGGAAACTGAAGCTTTCTTT. It codes for CAWRGTGETEAFF. The rearranged segments are TRBV30 and TRBJ1-1; 10 bases in the middle match TRBD1. Per the germline V gene (reference sequence), GTSNPN is the CDR1 and SVGIG is the CDR2. The CDR3 numbers 13 residues from cysteine through phenylalanine. Only CDR3 DNA remains: 39 bases, in frame from the first base. Trimming removed 3 bases from V and 5 bases from J; the gene matches leave 3 bases unexplained.